Presented here are 4 T cell receptor beta chains from one specimen sequenced in a study of shared clonotypes between healthy human individuals. Using immunoSEQ multiplex PCR, the repertoire was profiled, and TCRdb retains in-frame clones only, with some absent. Of a few million clones in the sample, roughly 93% were seen once. Sequencing was performed on naive CD4+ T cells from PBMCs. Subset: CD45RA+ positively selected. Source of these receptors: a man younger than 35 in good health. Some clones in this sample may be carry-over from other donors' samples.

V is TRBV2 and J is TRBJ2-7; D is unresolved. The germline CDR1 and CDR2 sequences are SNHLY and FYNNEI. V shed 8 bases and J shed 11 bases, with 22 bases lying between them. The CDR3 is 13 residues long. The CDR3 DNA reads TGTGCCAGCCGAGTGCCACCGCAGACAATGGAGTACTTC. Encoded protein: CASRVPPQTMEYF. The full variable domain, rest sourced from reference TRBV2 and TRBJ2-7, is EPEVTQTPSHQVTQMGQEVILRCVPISNHLYFYWYRQILGQKVEFLVSFYNNEISEKSEIFDDQFSVERPDGSNFTLKIRSTKLEDSAMYFCASRVPPQTMEYFGPGTRLTVT.

The rearrangement uses TRBV5-4 and TRBJ2-1, with 11 bases that match TRBD2. There are 16 residues in the CDR3. From germline, CDR1 is SGHNT and CDR2 YYREEE (reference sequence). J was trimmed by 3 bases and V by 3 bases; bases with no gene match: 5. The CDR3 loop reads CASSSVGLAVYNEQFF. CDR3 nucleotides: TGTGCCAGCAGCTCAGTGGGACTAGCGGTCTACAATGAGCAGTTCTTC.

This chain connects TRBV4-1 to TRBJ2-2, with 9 nucleotides matching TRBD2. CDR1 is MGHRA and CDR2 is YSYEKL in the germline V gene. This CDR3 has 18 residues. V dropped 1 base and J dropped 4; count of bases not matched to a gene: 10. The chain's CDR3 is CASSQVVFLAGATGELFF. The CDR3 DNA sequence: TGCGCCAGCAGCCAAGTCGTCTTCTTAGCGGGAGCCACCGGGGAGCTGTTTTTT.

The chain is built from TRBV5-5 and TRBJ2-7; 7 bases line up with TRBD1. Germline V gene data show CDR1 as SGHKS and CDR2 as YYEKEE (reference sequence). J lost 7 bases, V lost 4 bases, and 14 bases had no gene match. The CDR3 sequence is 15 residues long. CDR3 region: CASSLGTAAPWEQYF. The CDR3 bases are TGTGCCAGCAGCCTCGGGACAGCTGCTCCCTGGGAGCAGTACTTC.